Listed here is a single T cell receptor (beta chain). Original methodology: Estimated nucleated cell counts came from reference gene primer amplification. Sequenced by immunoSEQ multiplex PCR; TCRdb stores in-frame clones only, minus some. V, J and clone size are those of that table, while D and trimming were read from the DNA. The repertoire holds about 140,000 clones, with approximately 80% as singletons. Germline V CDR1 and CDR2: MNHEY, SVGAGI. V lost 7 bases to trimming and J lost 8 bases, with 12 bases between them. The length of the CDR3 is 12 residues. The data were taken from a study of blood T cell repertoires in COVID-19. About the study: The United States, Italy and Spain provided the acute and convalescent COVID-19 samples. The analysed material was cDNA or gDNA that came from T cells, B-cell-depleted T cells, or PBMCs.

The chain combines TRBV6-5 with TRBJ1-5; a weak D match, TRBD1 (5 bases). The TCR was taken from a woman aged 80 or over with active or convalescent COVID-19. The sequenced material came from peripheral blood. CDR3 DNA: TGTGCCAGCACAGACAGCCTAGAGCCCCAGCATTTT. Amino acids: CASTDSLEPQHF.